Below, one T cell receptor (beta chain) is given with its context. The antigen is undetermined. This specimen includes other DNA sequences encoding the same CDR3. The 120-subject validation cohort, separate from the approximately 670-subject first cohort, included the donors. These data are taken from a study of cytomegalovirus exposure and HLA in healthy donors. Background on the study: The same platform as the approximately 730 first-cohort repertoires was used for the 90 to 150 validation repertoires, a later analysis reported. Study-wide points: Accounts indicate the classifier identified cytomegalovirus status with strong specificity and sensitivity.

TCRdb's table, derived via immunoSEQ multiplex PCR, lists solely in-frame clones and lacks some. The profile shows 45,000 to 70,000 clones, 93% of them singletons. What was sequenced was PBMCs. The clonotype comes from a woman between 18 and 29 years old in good health and CMV-seronegative.

This chain's CDR3 is CASSRGRQNTEAFF. The CDR3 coding sequence is TGTGCCAGCAGCCGGGGGAGACAGAACACTGAAGCTTTCTTT. The chain joins TRBV9 to TRBJ1-1, with a tentative D call TRBD1 (5 bases). V was cut by 4 bases and J by 1 base, with 11 bases left in between. Germline V lookup: CDR1 SGDLS, CDR2 YYNGEE. The length of the CDR3 is 14 residues.